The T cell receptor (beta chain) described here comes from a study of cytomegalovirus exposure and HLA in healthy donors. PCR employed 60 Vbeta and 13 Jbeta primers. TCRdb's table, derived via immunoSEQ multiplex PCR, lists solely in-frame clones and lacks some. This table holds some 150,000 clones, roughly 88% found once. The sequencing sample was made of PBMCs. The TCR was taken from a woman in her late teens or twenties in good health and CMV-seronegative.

The CDR3 DNA is TGTGCCAGCTCGCGTCAAGAAAAACTGTTTTTT. Residues: CASSRQEKLFF. The rearrangement uses TRBV18 and TRBJ1-4; D call uncertain. This CDR3 is 11 amino acids long. Deletions cut 6 bases from V and 8 bases from J, with 7 bases between. Per germline, CDR1 KGHSH and CDR2 LQKENI.